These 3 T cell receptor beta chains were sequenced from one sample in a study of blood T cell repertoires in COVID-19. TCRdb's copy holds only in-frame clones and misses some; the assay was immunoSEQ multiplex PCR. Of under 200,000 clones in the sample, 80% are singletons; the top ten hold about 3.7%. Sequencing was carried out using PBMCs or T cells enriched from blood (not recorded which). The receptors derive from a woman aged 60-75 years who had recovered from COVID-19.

The CDR3 DNA sequence: TGTGCCAGCAGGAAGACAGGGGGCGATCAGCCCCAGCATTTT. Its protein is CASRKTGGDQPQHF. The chain carries TRBV5-6 and TRBJ1-5, with 10 positions matching TRBD1. CDR1 and CDR2 (germline): SGHDT, YYEEEE. V dropped 5 bases and J dropped 5; count of bases not matched to a gene: 4. The CDR3 covers 14 residues. The full variable domain, rest sourced from reference TRBV5-6 and TRBJ1-5, is DAGVTQSPTHLIKTRGQQVTLRCSPKSGHDTVSWYQQALGQGPQFIFQYYEEEERQRGNFPDRFSGHQFPNYSSELNVNALLLGDSALYLCASRKTGGDQPQHFGDGTRLSIL.

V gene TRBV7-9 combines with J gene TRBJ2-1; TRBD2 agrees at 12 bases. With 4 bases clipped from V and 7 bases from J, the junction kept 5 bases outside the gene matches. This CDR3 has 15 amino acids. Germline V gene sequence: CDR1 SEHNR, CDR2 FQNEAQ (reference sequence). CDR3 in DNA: TGTGCCAGCAGCTCGCTAGCGGGGGGGCGAAATGAGCAGTTCTTC. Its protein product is CASSSLAGGRNEQFF.

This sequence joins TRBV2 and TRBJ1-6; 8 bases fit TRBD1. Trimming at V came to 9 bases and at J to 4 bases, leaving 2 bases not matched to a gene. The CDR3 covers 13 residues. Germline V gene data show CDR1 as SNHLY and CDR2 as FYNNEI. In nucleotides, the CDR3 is TGTGCCAGGAGGGACAGGTATAATTCACCCCTCCACTTT. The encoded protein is CARRDRYNSPLHF.